Below are 18 T cell receptor beta chains sequenced from a single sample in a study of CD8 T cells in ankylosing spondylitis. General observations from the study: Blood of patients with ankylosing spondylitis appeared to be characterized by a TCR beta motif of several highly homologous variants.

Using its own MiXCR run on the 5' RACE reads, TCRdb lists one record per CDR3 protein. In the table there are some 840,000 distinct CDR3 sequences, 12% of which are singletons. No antigen has been identified for these receptors. The specimen was blood, either unsorted or a sorted T cell fraction (not recorded which). These receptors originate from a male donor with ankylosing spondylitis.

In its sample, this clonotype was seen a few times. The rearrangement links TRBV27 to TRBJ2-7; D not resolved. The V gene's germline CDR1 is MNHEY and CDR2 SMNVEV (reference sequence). V was shortened by 8 bases and J by 0 bases, with 11 bases between the two germline ends. The CDR3 is 13 amino acids. Here the CDR3 reads CASGRVGSYEQYF. The CDR3 DNA reads TGTGCCAGCGGCCGGGTCGGCTCCTACGAGCAGTACTTC.

This clonotype was recorded a few times. This chain links TRBV28 with TRBJ1-2, with D hard to call. CDR3 length equals 12 residues. V dropped 1 base and J dropped 8 bases, with 8 bases sitting between them. Germline V gene sequence: CDR1 MDHEN, CDR2 SYDVKM. In DNA, the CDR3 is TGTGCCAGCAGTTTATCTTTCCGGGGCTACACCTTC. It translates to CASSLSFRGYTF.

The V gene is TRBV28, the J gene TRBJ1-1; TRBD1 matches at 10 bases. Germline V CDR1 and CDR2: MDHEN, SYDVKM. The CDR3 runs 16 residues. V trimming: 5 bases; J trimming: 6 bases; junction bases outside the gene matches: 12. CDR3 coding DNA: TGTGCCAGCAGTCCATCGGGACAGGGGAGAATCGCTGAAGCTTTCTTT. Translating gives CASSPSGQGRIAEAFF.

CDR3 DNA sequence: TGTGCCAGCAGCGGACGGGACCCTTCCTACGAGCAGTACTTC. Translation gives CASSGRDPSYEQYF. V usage is TRBV7-2 and J usage is TRBJ2-7; tentatively, D is TRBD1 or TRBD2 (5 bases each). V was clipped by 5 bases and J by 1 base, with 12 bases between them. The CDR3 runs to 14 residues. The germline V gene has CDR1 SGHTA and CDR2 FQGNSA.

This clonotype was detected a few times. J is TRBJ2-5 and V is TRBV20-1, with a weak D call TRBD1 (6 bases). The CDR3 is 17 residues long. Germline V gene data show CDR1 as DFQATT and CDR2 as SNEGSKA (reference sequence). Between the trimmed V and J ends, which lost 2 bases and 3 bases, there was a span of 22 bases. CDR3 coding DNA: TGCAGTGCTAGAAGTCCCTATGTTCACTACAGGGAAGAGACCCAGTACTTC. Residues: CSARSPYVHYREETQYF.

This clonotype showed up just a few times. The rearrangement links TRBV5-1 to TRBJ1-2; D uncertain. Germline values: CDR1 SGHRS, CDR2 YFSETQ. The CDR3 extends over 13 amino acids. V gave up 4 bases and J gave up 6 bases, with 13 bases separating them. Written as DNA, the CDR3 is TGCGCCAGCAGCCCGGACGGGCAGAATGGCTACACCTTC. Encoded protein: CASSPDGQNGYTF. Drawing the rest from reference TRBV5-1 and TRBJ1-2, the complete variable domain is KAGVTQTPRYLIKTRGQQVTLSCSPISGHRSVSWYQQTPGQGLQFLFEYFSETQRNKGNFPGRFSGRQFSNSRSEMNVSTLELGDSALYLCASSPDGQNGYTFGSGTRLTVV.

This clonotype was counted at least ten times. This chain joins TRBV12-3 or TRBV12-4 and TRBJ1-5; TRBD1 might be the D (6 bases). The CDR3 extends over 13 amino acids. V gave up 9 bases and J gave up 1 base, with 10 bases separating them. CDR3 sequence: CASMRGSNQPQHF. The CDR3 nucleotides read TGTGCCAGTATGAGGGGGAGCAATCAGCCCCAGCATTTT.

This clonotype was observed a handful of times. The chain combines TRBV20-1 with TRBJ2-6; no clear D. CDR3 length equals 15 residues. From germline, CDR1 is DFQATT and CDR2 SNEGSKA (reference sequence). The V and J ends lost 5 bases and 0 bases respectively, with 11 bases between them. The CDR3 DNA sequence: TGCAGTGCTGCCCCAACCAGCTCTGGGGCCAACGTCCTGACTTTC. It encodes CSAAPTSSGANVLTF.

This clonotype was detected ten times or more. The J gene is TRBJ2-2, the V gene TRBV4-3; maybe TRBD2 (6 bases). Germline V gene data show CDR1 as LGHNA and CDR2 as YSLEER. CDR3 length equals 16 residues. With 4 bases removed from V and 0 bases from J, the gap between germline ends came to 12 bases. This CDR3 is CASSLLPGANTGELFF. The CDR3 DNA reads as TGCGCCAGCAGCCTTTTGCCGGGGGCGAACACCGGGGAGCTGTTTTTT.

This clonotype occurred a few times. The rearrangement links TRBV7-2 to TRBJ1-1; D is perhaps TRBD1 (5 bases). CDR3 size: 15 residues. The germline V gene encodes CDR1 SGHTA and CDR2 FQGNSA. Trimming shortened V by 2 bases and J by 3 bases, and 13 bases separated the two germline ends. DNA for the CDR3: TGTGCCAGCAGCTTACGGGGGGTCTTGGACACTGAAGCTTTCTTT. Encoded protein: CASSLRGVLDTEAFF.

The V and J genes are TRBV20-1 and TRBJ2-7; 8 nucleotides match TRBD2. CDR3 length: 15 amino acids. After removal of 0 bases from V and 6 bases from J, the junction contained 10 bases not matched to a gene. CDR1 and CDR2 (germline): DFQATT, SNEGSKA (reference sequence). CDR3 in amino acids: CSARDQSSGRFEQYF. The DNA for the CDR3 is TGCAGTGCTAGAGATCAGTCCAGCGGGAGATTCGAGCAGTACTTC.

This clonotype was recorded at least ten times. This chain connects TRBV3-1 to TRBJ2-3; 13 bases map to TRBD2. Germline V gene sequence: CDR1 LGHDT, CDR2 YNNKEL (reference sequence). The CDR3 has 17 residues. V lost 5 bases, J lost 1 base, and 6 bases stayed unmatched. The CDR3 DNA is TGTGCCAGCAGCTTCGGGACTAGCGGGGTTCGCACAGATACGCAGTATTTT. As protein: CASSFGTSGVRTDTQYF.

This clonotype was seen ten or more times. The chain uses TRBV29-1 and TRBJ2-5; D is possibly TRBD1 or TRBD2 (5 bases each). The CDR3 loop spans 13 amino acids. CDR1 and CDR2 from the germline V gene are SQVTM and ANQGSEA. Between the trimmed V and J ends, which lost 2 bases and 5 bases, there was a span of 12 bases. The CDR3 here is CSVEPGPKETQYF. The CDR3 region has the DNA TGCAGCGTTGAACCGGGACCAAAGGAGACCCAGTACTTC.

This clonotype was seen many times. The chain combines TRBV29-1 with TRBJ2-1; TRBD2 matches at 9 bases. V was clipped by 7 bases and J by 6 bases; unmatched bases: 10. This CDR3 region has 14 residues. Germline values: CDR1 SQVTM, CDR2 ANQGSEA. The CDR3 spells CSAGWGLATNEQFF. The CDR3 DNA follows: TGCAGCGCTGGATGGGGACTAGCCACCAATGAGCAGTTCTTC.

The chain couples TRBV25-1 to TRBJ2-5; D is perhaps TRBD2 (6 bases). V was clipped by 8 bases and J by 1 base, with 14 bases between them. Germline V gene sequence: CDR1 MGHDK, CDR2 SYGVNS. The CDR3 has 14 amino acids. The CDR3 DNA follows: TGTGCCAGCGGAAGACTAGACTCCCAAGAGACCCAGTACTTC. Protein: CASGRLDSQETQYF.

The chain employs TRBV15 and TRBJ2-7; TRBD1 matches 7 bases. The CDR3 is 13 amino acids. Germline CDR1 LNHNV, CDR2 YYDKDF (reference sequence). J lost 5 bases, V lost 1 base, and 2 bases had no gene match. The CDR3 DNA follows: TGTGCCACCAGCAGAGGAGGGGGCGACGAGCAGTACTTC. Translating gives CATSRGGGDEQYF.

This clonotype was seen at least ten times. The chain joins TRBV20-1 to TRBJ2-3; 11 nucleotides line up with TRBD2. The CDR3 is made up of 13 amino acids. The V gene's germline CDR1 is DFQATT and CDR2 SNEGSKA (reference sequence). With 5 bases clipped from V and 5 bases from J, the junction kept 3 bases outside the gene matches. CDR3 DNA: TGCAGTGCTCTTCTAGCGGGGGGAGATACGCAGTATTTT. This codes for CSALLAGGDTQYF.

At least ten counts were recorded for this clonotype. This rearrangement joins TRBV7-6 to TRBJ2-1; TRBD2 is a possible D gene (6 bases). The germline V gene has CDR1 SGHVS and CDR2 FNYEAQ. The CDR3 length is 13 residues. With 1 base removed from V and 6 bases from J, the gap between germline ends came to 7 bases. CDR3 DNA: TGTGCCAGCAGCTTAGGGACTATCAATGAGCAGTTCTTC. This codes for CASSLGTINEQFF.